What follows are 19 T cell receptor beta chains derived from one specimen sequenced in a study of blood T cell repertoires in COVID-19. Produced via immunoSEQ multiplex PCR; TCRdb's table is partial and in-frame only. The sample shows about 170,000 clones, approximately 83% of them seen only once. Sample: peripheral blood. The receptor source for this set is a man aged 70 or older with active or convalescent COVID-19.

V usage is TRBV28 and J usage is TRBJ1-6; 10 bases agree with TRBD1. The CDR3 is 15 amino acids. After removal of 4 bases from V and 9 bases from J, the junction contained 6 bases not matched to a gene. Germline V lookup: CDR1 MDHEN, CDR2 SYDVKM. CDR3 residues: CASSSPGTGVSPLHF. CDR3 bases: TGTGCCAGCAGTTCCCCCGGGACAGGGGTTTCACCCCTCCACTTT.

The chain employs TRBV7-3 and TRBJ1-1; D perhaps matches TRBD1 (5 bases). The CDR3 has 15 residues. Germline V gene lookup returns CDR1 SGHTA and CDR2 FQGTGA. Trimming left V 2 bases short and J 1 base short, with 11 bases between. The CDR3 spells CASSLQGTQNTEAFF. In nucleotides, the CDR3 is TGTGCCAGCAGCTTACAAGGGACTCAGAACACTGAAGCTTTCTTT.

This clone was seen a few times. V and J are TRBV19 and TRBJ2-7; D is possibly TRBD2 (6 bases). The length of the CDR3 is 13 residues. The germline V and J ends were trimmed by 7 bases and 2 bases, with 12 bases remaining between them. From germline, CDR1 is LNHDA and CDR2 SQIVND (reference sequence). This CDR3 is CASTGRNPYEQYF. CDR3 bases: TGTGCCAGTACAGGGAGGAATCCCTACGAGCAGTACTTC. The full variable domain, its missing parts supplied by reference TRBV19 and TRBJ2-7, is DGGITQSPKYLFRKEGQNVTLSCEQNLNHDAMYWYRQDPGQGLRLIYYSQIVNDFQKGDIAEGYSVSREKKESFPLTVTSAQKNPTAFYLCASTGRNPYEQYFGPGTRLTVT.

The chain carries TRBV27 and TRBJ1-5; perhaps TRBD1 as D (6 bases). The CDR3 sequence is 15 residues long. The V end lost 5 bases, the J end lost 0 bases, and 11 bases lay between the germline ends. The germline gives CDR1 MNHEY, CDR2 SMNVEV (reference sequence). In nucleotides, the CDR3 is TGTGCCAGCAGTCGACAGGAGTATAGCAATCAGCCCCAGCATTTT. It yields the protein CASSRQEYSNQPQHF.

The chain has TRBV5-4 and TRBJ1-1; D remains ambiguous. The CDR3 consists of 14 residues. The germline gives CDR1 SGHNT, CDR2 YYREEE (reference sequence). The V and J ends lost 2 bases and 0 bases respectively, with 8 bases between them. CDR3 residues: CASSFDNLNTEAFF. For the CDR3, the DNA is TGTGCCAGCAGCTTTGACAACCTGAACACTGAAGCTTTCTTT. Together with reference TRBV5-4 and TRBJ1-1, the CDR3 gives the full variable domain: ETGVTQSPTHLIKTRGQQVTLRCSSQSGHNTVSWYQQALGQGPQFIFQYYREEENGRGNFPPRFSGLQFPNYSSELNVNALELDDSALYLCASSFDNLNTEAFFGQGTRLTVV.

This chain links TRBV5-1 with TRBJ2-1; D perhaps matches TRBD2 (5 bases). The germline V gene has CDR1 SGHRS and CDR2 YFSETQ. The CDR3 covers 17 residues. Trimming pared 0 bases from V and 0 bases from J, leaving 13 bases between. The CDR3 region is CASSLAGGTSSYNEQFF. The DNA for the CDR3 is TGCGCCAGCAGCTTGGCCGGAGGTACTAGCTCCTACAATGAGCAGTTCTTC.

Written as DNA, the CDR3 is TGTGCCAGCAGCCCCTACGGGACAGGGCGCGCTGAAGCTTTCTTT. Its translation is CASSPYGTGRAEAFF. The J gene is TRBJ1-1, the V gene TRBV7-9; 9 bases agree with TRBD1. The V segment lost 5 bases and the J segment 6 bases; nucleotides outside the gene matches: 10. CDR1 is SEHNR, CDR2 FQNEAQ, per germline (reference sequence). The CDR3 consists of 15 residues.

The genes are TRBV30 and TRBJ1-6, with D tentatively TRBD1 (5 bases). V was shortened by 1 base and J by 9 bases, with 16 bases between the two germline ends. There are 15 residues in the CDR3. Per germline, CDR1 GTSNPN and CDR2 SVGIG (reference sequence). CDR3 bases: TGTGCCTGGAGTGGTGTAGGGACTGCGTTTTCACCCCTCCACTTT. It codes for CAWSGVGTAFSPLHF.

The chain uses TRBV6-9 and TRBJ2-2; D remains unclear. Per the germline V gene, CDR1 is MNHGY and CDR2 is SVAAGI. Trimming cost V 0 bases and J 7 bases, with 6 bases left between them. The CDR3 extends over 13 amino acids. CDR3 nucleotides: TGTGCCAGCAGTTATTCCGAGGACGGGGAGCTGTTTTTT. Residues: CASSYSEDGELFF.

Only a few counts were recorded for this clone. V usage is TRBV11-3 and J usage is TRBJ1-1; TRBD1 agrees at 7 bases. J gave up 10 bases and V 3 bases, and 8 bases lay outside the gene matches. The CDR3 is made up of 13 amino acids. Germline V lookup: CDR1 SGHNT, CDR2 YENEEA. The chain's CDR3 is CASSFDRDTLAFF. The CDR3 DNA reads TGTGCCAGCAGCTTCGACAGGGACACGCTAGCTTTCTTT.

This chain joins TRBV7-2 and TRBJ2-1, with 14 bases fitting TRBD2. The J segment lost 2 bases and the V segment lost 3 bases, leaving 6 bases of the junction unmatched. Looked up from germline, CDR1 is SGHTA and CDR2 is FQGNSA. The CDR3 has 18 amino acids. The CDR3 sequence is CASSLGGTSGRTYNEQFF. The CDR3 nucleotides are TGTGCCAGCAGCTTGGGCGGGACTAGCGGGAGAACCTACAATGAGCAGTTCTTC.

V and J are TRBV6-2 or TRBV6-3 and TRBJ2-2; the match to TRBD2 covers 13 bases. The germline V gene encodes CDR1 MNHEY and CDR2 SVGEGT. The CDR3 has 19 amino acids. Unmatched junction bases numbered 12, after V lost 4 bases and J lost 4 bases. CDR3 loop: CASSSRTSGGPLGTGELFF. CDR3 sequence (DNA): TGTGCCAGCAGTTCCCGGACTAGCGGGGGACCTTTGGGCACCGGGGAGCTGTTTTTT.

V and J are TRBV30 and TRBJ1-5; 9 nucleotides agree with TRBD1. V shed 2 bases and J 5 bases; nucleotides not matched to a gene: 4. The CDR3 extends over 14 amino acids. Looked up from germline, CDR1 is GTSNPN and CDR2 is SVGIG (reference sequence). For the CDR3, the DNA is TGTGCCTGGAGTCCCACAGGGGGCTATCAGCCCCAGCATTTT. Amino acids: CAWSPTGGYQPQHF.

The gene calls are TRBV7-2 and TRBJ2-5; 7 nucleotides agree with TRBD1. The germline V gene encodes CDR1 SGHTA and CDR2 FQGNSA. This CDR3 contains 13 residues. V trimming: 5 bases; J trimming: 5 bases; junction bases outside the gene matches: 5. CDR3 nucleotides: TGTGCCAGCAGCACAAACAGGGGTGAGACCCAGTACTTC. Translated: CASSTNRGETQYF.

The chain uses TRBV5-1 and TRBJ2-2; 8 nucleotides agree with TRBD2. The V and J ends lost 4 bases and 0 bases, in that order; junction bases with no gene match: 14. CDR3 length: 19 amino acids. Germline V gives CDR1 SGHRS, CDR2 YFSETQ. As DNA, the CDR3 is TGCGCCAGCAGCACCCCGGTGGTAGCGGGGATACCGAACACCGGGGAGCTGTTTTTT. It translates to CASSTPVVAGIPNTGELFF.

This chain connects TRBV18 to TRBJ1-1; weak D call: TRBD1 (5 bases). V gave up 2 bases and J gave up 3 bases, with 13 bases separating them. The germline V gene has CDR1 KGHSH and CDR2 LQKENI. The CDR3 runs to 15 residues. The CDR3 region has the DNA TGTGCCAGCTCACCAAATCAGGGTAGGGACACTGAAGCTTTCTTT. Translated, it gives CASSPNQGRDTEAFF.

The chain links TRBV6-5 to TRBJ1-1, with D hard to call. The CDR3 extends over 14 amino acids. Germline values: CDR1 MNHEY, CDR2 SVGAGI. V was trimmed by 4 bases and J by 1 base, leaving 10 bases between them. CDR3: CASSSPRENTEAFF. The CDR3 DNA sequence: TGTGCCAGCAGTTCACCGAGAGAGAACACTGAAGCTTTCTTT.

CDR3 protein: CASSQDPGGADTQYF. Written as DNA, the CDR3 is TGCGCCAGCAGCCAAGATCCAGGGGGAGCAGATACGCAGTATTTT. The V call is TRBV4-3, the J call TRBJ2-3; 7 bases are a match to TRBD1. The CDR3 covers 15 residues. From germline, CDR1 is LGHNA and CDR2 YSLEER. Trimming removed 0 bases from V and 4 bases from J; junction bases left unmatched: 4.

This rearrangement joins TRBV19 to TRBJ2-7; 10 nucleotides match TRBD1. CDR3 size: 15 residues. V shed 3 bases, J shed 4 bases, and the junction held 6 bases outside the gene matches. The germline V gene has CDR1 LNHDA and CDR2 SQIVND (reference sequence). The CDR3 nucleotides are TGTGCCAGTAGTATGCCGGGGACAGGGGTTTACGAGCAGTACTTC. This translates into CASSMPGTGVYEQYF.